The rows below give T cell receptor beta chains drawn from one sample of a study of blood T cells in healthy people across ages. TCRdb reanalysed the 5' RACE reads using MiXCR and keeps one entry per CDR3 protein. Of approximately 1,000,000 distinct CDR3 sequences in the sample, 35% to 55% are singletons; the top ten hold approximately 17%. Material: blood. These receptor sequences come from a woman in her fifties or sixties in good health. Each CDR3 is given with its conserved first and last residue. A D gene is named only where the DNA matches it firmly. Clone sizes are given selectively: once, few, many, or a class where the clone is expanded.

D: .
size: .
V: TRBV5-1
J: TRBJ1-1
DNA: TGCGCCAGCAGCTTGGACATCACTGAAGCTTTCTTT
CDR3: CASSLDITEAFF

D: .
size: .
V: TRBV20-1
J: TRBJ2-1
DNA: TGCAGTGCTAGAGCACCGGGACGAACCTACAATGAGCAGTTCTTC
CDR3: CSARAPGRTYNEQFF

D: .
size: .
V: TRBV3-1
J: TRBJ1-1
DNA: TGTGCCAGCAGCACAACACCCATGAACACTGAAGCTTTCTTT
CDR3: CASSTTPMNTEAFF

D: .
size: .
V: TRBV27
J: TRBJ2-6
DNA: TGTGCCAGCATGTGGTCTGGGGCCAACGTCCTGACTTTC
CDR3: CASMWSGANVLTF

D: TRBD1
size: .
V: TRBV6-2/TRBV6-3
J: TRBJ1-5
DNA: TGTGCCAGCAGTGACCGGGACAGCCCCAATCAGCCCCAGCATTTT
CDR3: CASSDRDSPNQPQHF

D: .
size: .
V: TRBV29-1
J: TRBJ1-2
DNA: TGCAGCGTTGAAGTTGTCGGCGGCTACACCTTC
CDR3: CSVEVVGGYTF

D: TRBD1
size: .
V: TRBV29-1
J: TRBJ2-7
DNA: TGCAGCGCTGAGGCGGGGGGACAGGGGGCCATTCACTACGAGCAGTACTTC
CDR3: CSAEAGGQGAIHYEQYF

D: .
size: few
V: TRBV10-3
J: TRBJ2-7
DNA: TGTGCCATCAGTGATGGACTTAATTCCTACGAGCAGTACTTC
CDR3: CAISDGLNSYEQYF

D: .
size: .
V: TRBV25-1
J: TRBJ2-7
DNA: TGTGCCAGCAGTCGAGATACGATCTACGAGCAGTACTTC
CDR3: CASSRDTIYEQYF

D: TRBD2
size: few
V: TRBV4-2
J: TRBJ2-1
DNA: TGTGCCAGCAGCCAAGGCGGGGGGCGGGGCTCCTACAATGAGCAGTTCTTC
CDR3: CASSQGGGRGSYNEQFF

D: .
size: .
V: TRBV7-9
J: TRBJ1-5
DNA: TGTGCCAGCAGCCAGGGCCATAATCAGCCCCAGCATTTT
CDR3: CASSQGHNQPQHF

D: .
size: few
V: TRBV25-1
J: TRBJ2-5
DNA: TGTGCCAGCAGTGTTATGGGGACAACACAAGAGACCCAGTACTTC
CDR3: CASSVMGTTQETQYF

D: .
size: .
V: TRBV12-5
J: TRBJ2-7
DNA: TGTGCTAGTGGTTTCAGCTACGAGCAGTACTTC
CDR3: CASGFSYEQYF

D: .
size: .
V: TRBV21-1
J: TRBJ2-5
DNA: TGTGCCAGCAGCCCCCCTCTTGCGGGACAGCAAGAGACCCAGTACTTC
CDR3: CASSPPLAGQQETQYF

D: .
size: .
V: TRBV20-1
J: TRBJ2-7
DNA: TGCAGCTGCCGAGACTGGAACTACGAGCAGTACTTC
CDR3: CSCRDWNYEQYF

D: TRBD1
size: .
V: TRBV9
J: TRBJ1-2
DNA: TGTGCCAGCAGTTCCGGACAGGTCCCATATGGCTACACCTTC
CDR3: CASSSGQVPYGYTF

D: TRBD1
size: .
V: TRBV28
J: TRBJ2-1
DNA: TGTGCCAGCATTTCGGGACAGGCGTACAATGAGCAGTTCTTC
CDR3: CASISGQAYNEQFF

D: .
size: many
V: TRBV5-6
J: TRBJ1-2
DNA: TGTGCCAGCAGCTTATTACCCTACACGGGGGACTATGGCTACACCTTC
CDR3: CASSLLPYTGDYGYTF

D: .
size: few
V: TRBV5-1
J: TRBJ1-4
DNA: TGCGCCAGCAGCCCCGACGGGACGGAATATGAAAAACTGTTTTTT
CDR3: CASSPDGTEYEKLFF

D: .
size: few
V: TRBV11-2
J: TRBJ2-7
DNA: TGTGCCAGCAGCTTAGTGGTACGGAGCGGCGAGCAGTACTTC
CDR3: CASSLVVRSGEQYF

D: .
size: .
V: TRBV27
J: TRBJ2-3
DNA: TGTGCCAGCAGCATCGGACGGGTTTCAGATACGCAGTATTTT
CDR3: CASSIGRVSDTQYF

D: TRBD1
size: few
V: TRBV7-2
J: TRBJ2-7
DNA: TGTGCCAGCAGCCTGTACGCCGGGACAGCTTCCTACGAGCAGTACTTC
CDR3: CASSLYAGTASYEQYF

D: TRBD1
size: .
V: TRBV29-1
J: TRBJ2-7
DNA: TGCAGCGTTGCCCTGACAGGGTCCTACGAGCAGTACTTC
CDR3: CSVALTGSYEQYF

D: TRBD1
size: .
V: TRBV28
J: TRBJ2-3
DNA: TGTGCCAGCAGTCCCACAGGGGGCAGCTTTACGGATACGCAGTATTTT
CDR3: CASSPTGGSFTDTQYF

D: .
size: .
V: TRBV15
J: TRBJ2-1
DNA: TGTGCCACCAGTAGACTTTCGGGAGAATTTGAGACCCAGTTCTTC
CDR3: CATSRLSGEFETQFF

D: .
size: few
V: TRBV27
J: TRBJ1-2
DNA: TGTGCCAGCAAGACAGGCTCTTGGGGCTACACCTTC
CDR3: CASKTGSWGYTF

D: .
size: .
V: TRBV6-5
J: TRBJ2-7
DNA: TGTGCCAGCAGTTATGTGGGGGCCAAGCAGTACTTC
CDR3: CASSYVGAKQYF

D: TRBD1
size: .
V: TRBV2
J: TRBJ1-2
DNA: TGTGCCAGCAGGCCCGGGACAGGGGGCGCCGGCTATGGCTACACCTTC
CDR3: CASRPGTGGAGYGYTF

D: .
size: .
V: TRBV7-9
J: TRBJ2-3
DNA: TGTGCCAGCAGATCTAGTCAGAGGGGAGGCTTTCGGGATACGCAGTATTTT
CDR3: CASRSSQRGGFRDTQYF

D: .
size: .
V: TRBV30
J: TRBJ1-2
DNA: TGTGCCTGGAAGAGGGACACCTATGGCTACACCTTC
CDR3: CAWKRDTYGYTF

D: .
size: .
V: TRBV4-2
J: TRBJ1-5
DNA: TGTGCCAGCAGCCAAGAGGCCCAACAGAAGCCCCAGCATTTT
CDR3: CASSQEAQQKPQHF

D: TRBD2
size: .
V: TRBV27
J: TRBJ2-3
DNA: TGTGCCAGCAGTGAGCGGGAGAGTTCAGATACGCAGTATTTT
CDR3: CASSERESSDTQYF

D: .
size: few
V: TRBV4-2
J: TRBJ2-4
DNA: TGTGCCAGCAGCCAGGGAGATCGGGCCAAAAACATTCAGTACTTC
CDR3: CASSQGDRAKNIQYF

D: .
size: many
V: TRBV10-3
J: TRBJ2-5
DNA: TGTGCCATCAGTGAGTCCACGGTTGGGGCTACGGCAGAGACCCAGTACTTC
CDR3: CAISESTVGATAETQYF

D: TRBD2
size: few
V: TRBV7-6
J: TRBJ2-7
DNA: TGTGCCAGCAGCAGATCCCCAGCGGGAGGGCTCTACGAGCAGTACTTC
CDR3: CASSRSPAGGLYEQYF